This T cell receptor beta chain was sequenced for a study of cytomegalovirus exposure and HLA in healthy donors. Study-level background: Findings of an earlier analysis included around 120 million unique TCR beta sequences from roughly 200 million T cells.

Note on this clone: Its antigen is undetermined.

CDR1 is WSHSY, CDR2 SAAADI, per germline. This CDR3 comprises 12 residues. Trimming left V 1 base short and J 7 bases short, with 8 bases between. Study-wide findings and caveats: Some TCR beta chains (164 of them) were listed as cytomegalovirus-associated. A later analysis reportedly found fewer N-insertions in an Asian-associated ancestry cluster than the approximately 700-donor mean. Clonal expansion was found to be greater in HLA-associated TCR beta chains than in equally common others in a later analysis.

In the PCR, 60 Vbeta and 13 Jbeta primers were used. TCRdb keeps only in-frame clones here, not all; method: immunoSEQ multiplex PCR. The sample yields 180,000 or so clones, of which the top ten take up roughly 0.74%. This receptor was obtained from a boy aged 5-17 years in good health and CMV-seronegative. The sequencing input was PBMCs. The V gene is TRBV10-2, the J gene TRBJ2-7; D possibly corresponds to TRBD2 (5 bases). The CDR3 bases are TGCGCCAGCAGTGAGTTACTAGGGGAGCAGTACTTC. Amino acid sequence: CASSELLGEQYF.